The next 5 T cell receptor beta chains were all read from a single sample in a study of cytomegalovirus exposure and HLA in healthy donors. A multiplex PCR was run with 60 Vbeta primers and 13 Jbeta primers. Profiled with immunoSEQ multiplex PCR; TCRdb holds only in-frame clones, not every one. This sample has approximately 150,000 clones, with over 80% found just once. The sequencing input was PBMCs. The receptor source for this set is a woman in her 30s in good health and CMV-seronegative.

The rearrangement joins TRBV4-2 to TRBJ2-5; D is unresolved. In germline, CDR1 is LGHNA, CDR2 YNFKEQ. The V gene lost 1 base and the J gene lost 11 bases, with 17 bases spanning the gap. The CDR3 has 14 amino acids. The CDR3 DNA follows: TGTGCCAGCAGCCAAGTCGGATACTTATTGGAGCAGTACTTC. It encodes CASSQVGYLLEQYF.

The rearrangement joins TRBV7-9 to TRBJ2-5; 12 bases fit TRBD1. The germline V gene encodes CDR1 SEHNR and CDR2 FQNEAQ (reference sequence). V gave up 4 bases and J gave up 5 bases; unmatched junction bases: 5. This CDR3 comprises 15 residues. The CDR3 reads CASSSGTGGYETQYF. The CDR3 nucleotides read TGTGCCAGCAGCTCCGGGACAGGGGGCTACGAGACCCAGTACTTC.

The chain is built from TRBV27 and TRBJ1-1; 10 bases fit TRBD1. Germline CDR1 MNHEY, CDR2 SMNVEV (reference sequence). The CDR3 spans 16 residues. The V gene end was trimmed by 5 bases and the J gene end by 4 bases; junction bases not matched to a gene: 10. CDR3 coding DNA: TGTGCCAGCAGTCCGTCCATGGACAGGGGGATCACTGAAGCTTTCTTT. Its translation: CASSPSMDRGITEAFF.

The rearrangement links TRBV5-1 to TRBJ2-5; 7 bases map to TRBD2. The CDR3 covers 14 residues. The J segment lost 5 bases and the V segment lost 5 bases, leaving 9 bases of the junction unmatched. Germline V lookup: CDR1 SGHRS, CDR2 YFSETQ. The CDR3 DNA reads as TGCGCCAGCAGAGGGGCGGGAGTCCGGGAGACCCAGTACTTC. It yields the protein CASRGAGVRETQYF.

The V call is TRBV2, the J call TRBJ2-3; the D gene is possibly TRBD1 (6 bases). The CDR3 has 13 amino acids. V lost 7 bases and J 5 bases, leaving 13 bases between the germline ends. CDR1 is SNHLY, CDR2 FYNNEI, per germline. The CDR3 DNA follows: TGTGCCAGCAAAATACTAGGGGGAGATACGCAGTATTTT. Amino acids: CASKILGGDTQYF.